Presented here are 27 T cell receptor beta chains from one specimen sequenced in a study of vaccination and CD4 T cells after COVID-19. Treatment specified: approximately 9-day PBMC culture with coronavirus spike peptide pools or control peptides (ViraFEST assay). Their recognized antigens are unknown. The Oncomine TCR Beta short-read assay generated sequence data from the DNA of cultured CD4+ T cells. TCRdb reanalysed the PCR reads using MiXCR and keeps one entry per CDR3 protein. The sample has 13,000 or so distinct CDR3 sequences; over 40% are singletons. The sample consisted of CD4+ T cells from blood, cultured in vitro. Receptors originate from a human donor who had recovered from COVID-19.

The chain joins TRBV6-2 or TRBV6-3 to TRBJ1-2; unclear D gene. Trimming stripped 6 bases from V and 5 bases from J, with 13 bases between. The germline gives CDR1 MNHEY, CDR2 SVGEGT. The CDR3 runs to 13 residues. CDR3 DNA: TGTGCCAGCAGCCCCCTCGGAGGGTATGGCTACACCTTC. This encodes CASSPLGGYGYTF.

V usage is TRBV24-1 and J usage is TRBJ2-1; D uncertain. V gave up 6 bases and J gave up 1 base, with 9 bases separating them. Looked up from germline, CDR1 is KGHDR and CDR2 is SFDVKD. The CDR3 runs 14 residues. The CDR3 nucleotides are TGTGCCACCAGTCCCGCGTATTCCTACAATGAGCAGTTCTTC. Translated, it gives CATSPAYSYNEQFF.

This clonotype was seen more than once but under ten times. The chain has TRBV7-6 and TRBJ2-6, with D perhaps TRBD2 (6 bases). Trimming pared 5 bases from V and 0 bases from J, leaving 17 bases between. The CDR3 is 18 residues long. The germline CDR1 and CDR2 sequences are SGHVS and FNYEAQ. The CDR3 nucleotides are TGTGCCAGCAGCCCACGGGGGATTCCTAGCTCTGGGGCCAACGTCCTGACTTTC. Protein product: CASSPRGIPSSGANVLTF.

This clonotype came up a few times. The gene calls are TRBV27 and TRBJ1-2, with D perhaps TRBD1 (6 bases). The CDR3 runs 15 residues. CDR1 is MNHEY and CDR2 is SMNVEV in the germline V gene (reference sequence). V dropped 3 bases and J dropped 8 bases, with 19 bases sitting between them. CDR3 residues: CASSLSGAILGGYTF. CDR3 bases: TGTGCCAGCAGTTTGTCGGGGGCAATCTTAGGAGGCTACACCTTC.

The rearrangement links TRBV7-2 to TRBJ2-7; D call uncertain. Germline V lookup: CDR1 SGHTA, CDR2 FQGNSA. This CDR3 spans 13 amino acids. Trimming cost V 5 bases and J 0 bases, with 8 bases left between them. CDR3 DNA: TGTGCCAGCAGCCAGAGGAGCTCCTACGAGCAGTACTTC. Amino acids: CASSQRSSYEQYF.

The CDR3 region has the DNA TGCAGTGCTAGAGGCTTCTCCGGGACTAGCGGGAGGGACGCCAACACCGGGGAGCTGTTTTTT. Encoded protein: CSARGFSGTSGRDANTGELFF. V gene TRBV20-1 combines with J gene TRBJ2-2; the match to TRBD2 covers 16 bases. V lost 1 base and J lost 2; bases outside the gene matches: 13. The germline gives CDR1 DFQATT, CDR2 SNEGSKA (reference sequence). There are 21 residues in the CDR3.

This clonotype turned up a few times. For the CDR3, the DNA is TGTGCCAGCTCACCAGTTAACGGTGCAGGGCTGAACTATGGCTACACCTTC. Protein product: CASSPVNGAGLNYGYTF. The chain links TRBV18 to TRBJ1-2, with a weak D call TRBD1 (5 bases). V was cut by 2 bases and J by 2 bases, with 18 bases left in between. The CDR3 length is 17 residues. Germline V gene data show CDR1 as KGHSH and CDR2 as LQKENI.

The chain carries TRBV6-5 and TRBJ2-5, with 9 bases matching TRBD1. Trimming removed 2 bases from V and 1 base from J; junction bases left unmatched: 17. Germline V gene data show CDR1 as MNHEY and CDR2 as SVGAGI. The CDR3 has 20 residues. The CDR3 sequence is CASSYPLPPTGGASQETQYF. CDR3 in DNA: TGTGCCAGCAGTTACCCTCTACCTCCCACAGGGGGCGCCTCCCAAGAGACCCAGTACTTC.

This clonotype has only a few counts. The J gene is TRBJ1-4, the V gene TRBV11-3; D is unresolved. Germline loops: CDR1 SGHNT, CDR2 YENEEA. The V end was cut by 7 bases, the J end by 8 bases, with 17 bases between. The CDR3 runs 14 residues. For the CDR3, the DNA is TGTGCCAGCACACTTCGGCCACGAGCCGAAAAACTGTTTTTT. Amino acids: CASTLRPRAEKLFF.

This chain uses TRBV7-2 with TRBJ2-3, with TRBD2 matching 14 bases. With V trimmed by 4 bases and J by 6 bases, 6 bases remained unmatched. Looked up from germline, CDR1 is SGHTA and CDR2 is FQGNSA. The CDR3 has 16 amino acids. CDR3 nucleotide sequence: TGTGCCAGCAGCTCGCGACTAGCGGGGGGGGGGGATACGCAGTATTTT. Translated: CASSSRLAGGGDTQYF.

The table lists this clonotype with a few counts. This chain connects TRBV12-3 or TRBV12-4 to TRBJ2-1; D gene unclear. Between the trimmed V and J ends, which lost 0 bases and 6 bases, there was a span of 6 bases. This CDR3 region has 13 residues. CDR3 amino acids: CASSLAGPNEQFF. CDR3 sequence (DNA): TGTGCCAGCAGTTTAGCGGGCCCCAATGAGCAGTTCTTC.

In the case of this clonotype: Germline is not matched at one junction end, which may reflect a read error. This chain links TRBV5-1 with TRBJ2-1, with 9 bases that match TRBD2. This CDR3 comprises 13 residues. In germline, CDR1 is SGHRS, CDR2 YFSETQ. The CDR3: CASSTTVAGVGYF. The CDR3 DNA reads TGCGCCAGCAGCACAACAGTAGCGGGAGTAGGATACTTC.

V and J are TRBV7-2 and TRBJ2-2, with unresolved D. This CDR3 region has 15 residues. CDR1 is SGHTA and CDR2 is FQGNSA in the germline V gene. V lost 1 base to trimming and J lost 1 base, with 7 bases between them. The CDR3 protein is CASSLGSGNTGELFF. As DNA, the CDR3 is TGTGCCAGCAGCTTAGGGTCAGGGAACACCGGGGAGCTGTTTTTT.

The rearrangement uses TRBV30 and TRBJ2-7; 9 bases are shared with TRBD1. Germline CDR1 is GTSNPN and CDR2 is SVGIG (reference sequence). After removal of 0 bases from V and 5 bases from J, the junction contained 8 bases not matched to a gene. The CDR3 extends over 15 amino acids. The CDR3 protein is CAWSVVGQGLHEQYF. In DNA form, the CDR3 reads TGTGCCTGGAGTGTAGTGGGACAGGGTCTTCACGAGCAGTACTTC.

The V gene is TRBV5-1, the J gene TRBJ1-6; D unresolved. The CDR3 has 14 residues. V was clipped by 0 bases and J by 7 bases, with 8 bases between them. From germline, CDR1 is SGHRS and CDR2 YFSETQ. The CDR3 DNA follows: TGCGCCAGCAGCTTGGAAGGTCTAAATTCACCCCTCCACTTT. As protein: CASSLEGLNSPLHF.

The chain employs TRBV7-8 and TRBJ2-2; D remains unclear. Germline V lookup: CDR1 SGHVS, CDR2 FQNEAQ. CDR3 length equals 14 residues. Trimming shortened V by 1 base and J by 1 base, and 4 bases separated the two germline ends. CDR3 amino acids: CASSLGRNTGELFF. CDR3 coding DNA: TGTGCCAGCAGCTTAGGGAGGAACACCGGGGAGCTGTTTTTT.

This clonotype turned up a few times. The chain combines TRBV20-1 with TRBJ1-1; TRBD1 is a possible D gene (5 bases). V lost 1 base and J lost 6, with 6 bases in between. The CDR3 length is 11 residues. Looked up from germline, CDR1 is DFQATT and CDR2 is SNEGSKA (reference sequence). The CDR3 coding sequence is TGCAGTGCTAGAGGGGGCCCTGAAGCTTTCTTT. It codes for CSARGGPEAFF.

This clonotype showed up just a few times. The chain is built from TRBV7-9 and TRBJ1-1; possible D gene TRBD1, 5 bases. CDR3 size: 14 residues. Per germline, CDR1 SEHNR and CDR2 FQNEAQ (reference sequence). Trimming took 6 bases from V and 0 from J, leaving 11 bases between them. The chain's CDR3 is CASSRQSMNTEAFF. Here the CDR3 DNA reads TGTGCCAGCAGTAGACAGAGCATGAACACTGAAGCTTTCTTT.

The rearrangement links TRBV5-1 to TRBJ2-5; tentatively, D is TRBD2 (5 bases). V was shortened by 6 bases and J by 7 bases, with 19 bases between the two germline ends. Per germline, CDR1 SGHRS and CDR2 YFSETQ. The CDR3 runs 14 residues. DNA of the CDR3: TGCGCCAGCAACGAGGAGGCCGCTAAAGGGACCCAGTACTTC. As protein: CASNEEAAKGTQYF.

This clonotype was observed a few times. The chain joins TRBV2 to TRBJ2-7; 7 nucleotides line up with TRBD2. The CDR3 has 15 amino acids. Germline V gene data show CDR1 as SNHLY and CDR2 as FYNNEI. Trimming removed 1 base from V and 6 bases from J; junction bases left unmatched: 9. The CDR3 sequence: CASSEGGLGIGEQYF. The CDR3 region has the DNA TGTGCCAGCAGTGAAGGAGGACTAGGTATTGGCGAGCAGTACTTC.

This clonotype was counted a few times. The chain couples TRBV7-3 to TRBJ1-1; D unclear. This CDR3 region has 13 residues. CDR1 and CDR2 from the germline V gene are SGHTA and FQGTGA. The V end lost 2 bases, the J end lost 0 bases, and 4 bases lay between the germline ends. The CDR3 is CASSLSMNTEAFF. CDR3 DNA: TGTGCCAGCAGCTTATCAATGAACACTGAAGCTTTCTTT.

The V call is TRBV5-1, the J call TRBJ1-5; D ambiguous. The CDR3 is made up of 15 amino acids. CDR1 SGHRS and CDR2 YFSETQ come from the germline V gene. V dropped 0 bases and J dropped 7 bases, with 14 bases sitting between them. CDR3 amino acids: CASSLEGSLWQPQHF. The CDR3 DNA is TGCGCCAGCAGCTTGGAAGGGTCGCTATGGCAGCCCCAGCATTTT.

This clonotype turned up a few times. The chain links TRBV30 to TRBJ1-1; D is ambiguous. V was cut by 3 bases and J by 1 base, with 9 bases left in between. This CDR3 is built from 13 residues. The germline V gene has CDR1 GTSNPN and CDR2 SVGIG (reference sequence). CDR3 DNA: TGTGCCTGGAGCACGGCTTCGAACACTGAAGCTTTCTTT. Translated: CAWSTASNTEAFF.

This chain links TRBV11-3 with TRBJ2-5, with D perhaps TRBD1 or TRBD2 (5 bases each). CDR1 is SGHNT, CDR2 YENEEA, per germline. Trimming removed 1 base at V and 0 bases at J, with 6 bases between. There are 14 residues in the CDR3. The CDR3 is CASSLGGDQETQYF. Here the CDR3 DNA reads TGTGCCAGCAGCTTAGGAGGGGACCAAGAGACCCAGTACTTC.

This chain links TRBV19 with TRBJ1-5, with a weak D call TRBD1 (6 bases). This CDR3 comprises 13 residues. CDR1 is LNHDA and CDR2 is SQIVND in the germline V gene (reference sequence). V gave up 6 bases and J gave up 4 bases, with 10 bases separating them. CDR3 sequence: CASSLDRNQPQHF. DNA for the CDR3: TGTGCCAGTAGCCTCGACAGGAATCAGCCCCAGCATTTT.

In its sample, this clonotype is hyperexpanded. The V gene is TRBV10-3, the J gene TRBJ1-1, with a weak D call TRBD1 (5 bases). Germline lookup yields CDR1 ENHRY and CDR2 SYGVKD. V lost 6 bases to trimming and J lost 1 base, with 9 bases between them. This CDR3 spans 13 amino acids. The CDR3 nucleotides are TGTGCCATCAGGGAAACAGGGAACACTGAAGCTTTCTTT. Amino acids: CAIRETGNTEAFF.

This clonotype occurred a few times. This rearrangement joins TRBV7-6 to TRBJ2-2, with TRBD1 matching 7 bases. V dropped 6 bases and J dropped 0; count of bases not matched to a gene: 1. The CDR3 loop spans 14 amino acids. CDR1 is SGHVS, CDR2 FNYEAQ, per germline. The chain's CDR3 is CASRGQANTGELFF. The CDR3 coding sequence is TGTGCCAGCAGAGGACAGGCGAACACCGGGGAGCTGTTTTTT.